This is a list of T cell receptor beta chains from one sample in a study of CD8+ T cells in alopecia areata. Some clones are missing from TCRdb's copy, which holds only in-frame ones; the method was immunoSEQ multiplex PCR. The sample contains about 150,000 clones, around 55% of which appear only once. The material sequenced was CD8+ T cells sorted from blood, taken at week 0. These receptor sequences come from a human donor with alopecia areata. Each CDR3 is given with its conserved first and last residue. A D gene is named only where the DNA matches it firmly. The size entry is marked missing in some rows and otherwise reads once, few, many or a size class.

J: TRBJ2-7; D: TRBD1; V: TRBV6-5; size: .; CDR3: CASRPSDRVTYEQYF; DNA: TGTGCCAGCAGACCCAGCGACAGGGTTACCTACGAGCAGTACTTC
J: TRBJ2-7; D: TRBD1; V: TRBV9; size: .; CDR3: CASSAGTGRTYEQYF; DNA: TGTGCCAGCAGCGCCGGGACAGGGAGGACCTACGAGCAGTACTTC
J: TRBJ2-7; D: .; V: TRBV25-1; size: .; CDR3: CASSESASYEQYF; DNA: TGTGCCAGCAGTGAATCAGCCAGCTACGAGCAGTACTTC
J: TRBJ2-5; D: .; V: TRBV19; size: .; CDR3: CASSPGPVGETQYF; DNA: TGTGCCAGTAGTCCCGGCCCGGTGGGGGAGACCCAGTACTTC
J: TRBJ2-2; D: .; V: TRBV9; size: .; CDR3: CASSITEGQNTGELFF; DNA: TGTGCCAGCAGCATCACGGAGGGACAGAACACCGGGGAGCTGTTTTTT
J: TRBJ2-7; D: TRBD1; V: TRBV11-1; size: few; CDR3: CASSETTGQEQYF; DNA: TGTGCCAGCAGCGAGACGACAGGGCAAGAGCAGTACTTC
J: TRBJ1-5; D: .; V: TRBV10-2; size: medium-sized; CDR3: CASSESPGNSNQPQHF; DNA: TGCGCCAGCAGTGAGTCTCCAGGAAATAGCAATCAGCCCCAGCATTTT
J: TRBJ1-1; D: TRBD1; V: TRBV7-3; size: .; CDR3: CASSLGQGKETEAFF; DNA: TGTGCCAGCAGCCTTGGACAGGGTAAAGAGACTGAAGCTTTCTTT
J: TRBJ2-7; D: TRBD1; V: TRBV30; size: few; CDR3: CAGRDRGFYEQYF; DNA: TGTGCCGGCCGGGACAGGGGTTTCTACGAGCAGTACTTC
J: TRBJ2-7; D: TRBD1; V: TRBV4-3; size: .; CDR3: CASSQDRVGDEQYF; DNA: TGCGCCAGCAGCCAGGACAGGGTTGGTGACGAGCAGTACTTC
J: TRBJ2-3; D: .; V: TRBV29-1; size: few; CDR3: CSVEDIETQYF; DNA: TGCAGCGTTGAGGACATTGAAACGCAGTATTTT
J: TRBJ1-4; D: .; V: TRBV6-1; size: few; CDR3: CASSLRRSTNEKLFF; DNA: TGTGCCAGCAGCCTAAGGAGATCAACTAATGAAAAACTGTTTTTT
J: TRBJ2-7; D: TRBD1; V: TRBV7-9; size: .; CDR3: CASTSGDSSYEQYF; DNA: TGTGCCAGCACTTCCGGGGACAGCTCCTACGAGCAGTACTTC
J: TRBJ1-1; D: .; V: TRBV20-1; size: .; CDR3: CSASRTEAFF; DNA: TGCAGTGCATCCAGGACTGAAGCTTTCTTT
J: TRBJ2-5; D: .; V: TRBV13; size: .; CDR3: CASSPPGREETQYF; DNA: TGTGCCAGCAGCCCGCCGGGGCGGGAAGAGACCCAGTACTTC
J: TRBJ2-7; D: .; V: TRBV28; size: .; CDR3: CASSDRYEQYF; DNA: TGTGCCAGCAGCGACCGTTACGAGCAGTACTTC
J: TRBJ1-1; D: .; V: TRBV5-6; size: .; CDR3: CASSSTGSEAFF; DNA: TGTGCCAGCAGCTCCACAGGGTCTGAAGCTTTCTTT
J: TRBJ1-2; D: TRBD1; V: TRBV19; size: few; CDR3: CASRLLRGQGRRTYGYTF; DNA: TGTGCCAGTCGACTATTACGGGGACAGGGGAGGAGGACCTATGGCTACACCTTC
J: TRBJ2-5; D: .; V: TRBV4-1; size: .; CDR3: CASSQGAGAGGETQYF; DNA: TGCGCCAGCAGCCAAGGCGCAGGGGCGGGTGGAGAGACCCAGTACTTC
J: TRBJ1-2; D: TRBD1; V: TRBV9; size: .; CDR3: CASSVAQDRGYGYTF; DNA: TGTGCCAGCAGCGTAGCCCAGGACAGGGGGTATGGCTACACCTTC
J: TRBJ2-7; D: .; V: TRBV4-3; size: .; CDR3: CASSQDRARSEQYF; DNA: TGCGCCAGCAGCCAAGATCGGGCCCGGAGCGAGCAGTACTTC
J: TRBJ2-1; D: TRBD2; V: TRBV27; size: few; CDR3: CASSLYPSGGEEQFF; DNA: TGTGCCAGCAGTTTATACCCTAGCGGGGGGGAAGAGCAGTTCTTC
J: TRBJ1-1; D: TRBD1; V: TRBV9; size: .; CDR3: CASSVGDSVNTEAFF; DNA: TGTGCCAGCAGCGTAGGGGACAGCGTGAACACTGAAGCTTTCTTT
J: TRBJ2-1; D: .; V: TRBV29-1; size: .; CDR3: CSVTLPGAYNEQFF; DNA: TGCAGCGTTACCCTGCCGGGGGCCTACAATGAGCAGTTCTTC
J: TRBJ2-1; D: TRBD1; V: TRBV19; size: few; CDR3: CASDPGTGPFNEQFF; DNA: TGTGCCAGTGATCCCGGGACAGGGCCTTTCAATGAGCAGTTCTTC
J: TRBJ2-7; D: .; V: TRBV12-5; size: .; CDR3: CASGLPGVEQYF; DNA: TGTGCTAGTGGTTTGCCCGGGGTCGAGCAGTACTTC
J: TRBJ2-7; D: .; V: TRBV13; size: .; CDR3: CASSLATVRNEQYF; DNA: TGTGCCAGCAGCTTAGCTACGGTAAGGAACGAGCAGTACTTC
J: TRBJ1-2; D: TRBD1; V: TRBV9; size: .; CDR3: CASSVRDRDVNGYTF; DNA: TGTGCCAGCAGCGTACGGGACAGGGATGTTAATGGCTACACCTTC
J: TRBJ2-1; D: TRBD2; V: TRBV4-3; size: .; CDR3: CASSMDSGGPSSYNEQFF; DNA: TGCGCCAGCAGTATGGATAGCGGGGGGCCGAGCTCCTACAATGAGCAGTTCTTC
J: TRBJ2-1; D: TRBD2; V: TRBV30; size: few; CDR3: CAWSVESSGGAGQFF; DNA: TGTGCCTGGAGTGTGGAGTCTAGCGGGGGTGCCGGGCAGTTCTTC
J: TRBJ2-3; D: .; V: TRBV30; size: .; CDR3: CAWNGGRGTDTQYF; DNA: TGTGCCTGGAATGGGGGTCGGGGCACAGATACGCAGTATTTT
J: TRBJ2-7; D: .; V: TRBV25-1; size: .; CDR3: CASSESRAEQYF; DNA: TGTGCCAGCAGTGAATCCAGGGCCGAGCAGTACTTC
J: TRBJ1-4; D: TRBD1; V: TRBV11-2; size: .; CDR3: CASSLTTGGDEKLFF; DNA: TGTGCCAGCAGCTTAACAACAGGGGGCGATGAAAAACTGTTTTTT
J: TRBJ2-1; D: .; V: TRBV27; size: .; CDR3: CASSPGGGGYNEQFF; DNA: TGTGCCAGCAGTCCCGGGGGCGGGGGTTACAATGAGCAGTTCTTC
J: TRBJ2-1; D: TRBD2; V: TRBV13; size: .; CDR3: CASSDRTSGGRDEQFF; DNA: TGTGCCAGCAGCGACAGGACTAGCGGGGGGCGTGATGAGCAGTTCTTC
J: TRBJ2-1; D: TRBD1; V: TRBV7-9; size: .; CDR3: CASSQDRVNEQFF; DNA: TGTGCCAGCAGCCAGGACAGGGTTAATGAGCAGTTCTTC
J: TRBJ2-7; D: .; V: TRBV27; size: .; CDR3: CASSYRTQDEQYF; DNA: TGTGCCAGCAGTTACCGGACGCAGGACGAGCAGTACTTC